The rows below give T cell receptor beta chains drawn from one sample of a study of blood T cell repertoires in COVID-19. This table comes from immunoSEQ multiplex PCR, and its TCRdb copy is limited to in-frame clones, with some not included. The profile covers over 200,000 clones, with more than 80% appearing a single time and 0.95% to 1.5% taken by the ten largest. Sequencing was done on a sample of peripheral blood. These receptors were taken from a woman aged 30 to 39 with COVID-19, enrolled during active disease. The conserved cysteine and the conserved F or W are not part of the CDR3 here. A clone size is listed for some rows: how often the clone was seen (once, few, many), or a class if it is expanded.

size,J,length,V,CDR3
-,TRBJ2-1,9,TRBV5-4,ATSGANEQF
-,TRBJ1-4,14,TRBV5-1,ASSLGLGGSSEKLF
many,TRBJ2-2,12,TRBV5-1,ASAGTGPTGELF
-,TRBJ2-1,15,TRBV27,ASSFLLGQNSYNEQF
-,TRBJ1-2,13,TRBV20-1,SASTDRQRGYGYT
once,TRBJ1-3,13,TRBV7-2,ASSPWTGGGNTIY
-,TRBJ2-7,14,TRBV5-6,ASSLPLGQGPYEQY
few,TRBJ2-7,13,TRBV7-2,ASSKRQGTSYEQY
-,TRBJ2-1,11,TRBV12-3/TRBV12-4,ASSLNTYNEQF
-,TRBJ1-5,13,TRBV28,ASSFMSRGDQPQH
-,TRBJ2-7,13,TRBV10-3,AISGIEQGTYEQY
-,TRBJ1-2,16,TRBV7-9,ASSSILADRIHRWGYT
-,TRBJ2-3,13,TRBV7-2,ASSLDRGRIDTQY
-,TRBJ2-3,12,TRBV30,AWSVAGVTDTQY
-,TRBJ1-2,12,TRBV29-1,SVAPRGTGSGYT
-,TRBJ1-2,10,TRBV28,ASSLSGNGYT
-,TRBJ2-5,11,TRBV29-1,SGRTGRQETQY
few,TRBJ1-1,13,TRBV5-1,ASSSTVAGVTEAF
-,TRBJ2-3,10,TRBV29-1,SVRDRGDTQY
-,TRBJ2-3,15,TRBV4-1,ASSSRPGQTSTDTQY
-,TRBJ1-4,12,TRBV5-1,ASSPPGFNEKLF
-,TRBJ2-7,11,TRBV11-2,ASSPNYSYEQY
-,TRBJ1-5,13,TRBV18,ASSPVGGSNQPQH
-,TRBJ2-5,14,TRBV19,ARALGEPRCQETQY
-,TRBJ2-3,14,TRBV19,ASSPRTSDAGDTQY